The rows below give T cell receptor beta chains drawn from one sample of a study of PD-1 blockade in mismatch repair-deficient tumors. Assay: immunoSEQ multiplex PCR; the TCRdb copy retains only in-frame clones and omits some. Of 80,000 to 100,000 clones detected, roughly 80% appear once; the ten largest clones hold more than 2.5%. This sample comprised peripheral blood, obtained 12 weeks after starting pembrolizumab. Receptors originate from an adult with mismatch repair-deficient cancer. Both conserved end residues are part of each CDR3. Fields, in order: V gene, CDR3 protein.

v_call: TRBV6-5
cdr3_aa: CASRKTGNYGYTF

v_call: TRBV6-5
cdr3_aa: CASSRQGTDTQYF

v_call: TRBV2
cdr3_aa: CASSPGGGRGDTQYF

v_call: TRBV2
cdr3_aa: CASSSDRSSTDTQYF

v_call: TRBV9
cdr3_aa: CASSATGFSEAFF

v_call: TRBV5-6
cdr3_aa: CASSGTSNTIYF

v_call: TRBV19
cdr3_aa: CASSIVASGANVLTF

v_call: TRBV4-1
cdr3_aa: CASSQGPDRATGELFF

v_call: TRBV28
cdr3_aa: CASSPGQVSNYGYTF

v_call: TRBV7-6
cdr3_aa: CASSLMGGSASGNTIYF

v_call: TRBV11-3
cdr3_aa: CASSSGLNEQYF

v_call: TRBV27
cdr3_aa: CASSLSAQSPRLF

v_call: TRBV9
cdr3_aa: CASSATGTDTDTQYF

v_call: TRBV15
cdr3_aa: CATSRGRDRNTEAFF

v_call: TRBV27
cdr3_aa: CASSFVGTDTQYF

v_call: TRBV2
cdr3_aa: CATGQGTPDTQYF

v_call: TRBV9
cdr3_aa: CASSLGQKNTEAFF

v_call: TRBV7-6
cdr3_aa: CASSPGGGLAEAFF

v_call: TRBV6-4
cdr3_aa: CASSETVYNEQFF

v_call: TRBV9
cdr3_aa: CASSPESFYEQYF

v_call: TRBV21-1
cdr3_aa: CASSKEKASFDYSNQPQHF

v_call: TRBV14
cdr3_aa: CASSLGQGVDNEQFF

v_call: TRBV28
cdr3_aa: CASSPQLVSNQPQHF

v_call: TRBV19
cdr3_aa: CASSPIPGTSGASSYNEQFF

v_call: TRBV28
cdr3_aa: CASSFSGTGSQKLFF

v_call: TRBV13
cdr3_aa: CASSLGGIGGRNSGNTIYF

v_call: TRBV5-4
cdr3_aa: CASSNPHTASGTYNEQFF

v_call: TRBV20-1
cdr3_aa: CSALRGLGRFF

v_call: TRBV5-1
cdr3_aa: CASSLIPGQGAKNIQYF

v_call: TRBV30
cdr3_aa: CAWSVRGTGELFF

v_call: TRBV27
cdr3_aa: CASSPTGTGSETQYF

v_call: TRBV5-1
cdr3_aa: CASSPTTSGNTIYF

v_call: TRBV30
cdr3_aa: CASKDRDEQFF

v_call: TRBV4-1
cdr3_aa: CASSPRTGGYEQYF

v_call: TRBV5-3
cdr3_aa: CARTRRNGRERVGPCEQYF

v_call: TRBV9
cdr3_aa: CASSVKNSGTSRSDEQFF

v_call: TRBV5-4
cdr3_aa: CASSSTGTGAFYGYTF

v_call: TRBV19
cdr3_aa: CASSIDRTSGRITGELFF

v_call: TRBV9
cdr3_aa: CASSVTGGLPPYEQYF

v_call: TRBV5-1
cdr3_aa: CASSLDLQGPDTQYF

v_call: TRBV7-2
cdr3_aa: CASRRTSGRNNEQFF

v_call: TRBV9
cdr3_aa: CASSVIGGLKNTEAFF

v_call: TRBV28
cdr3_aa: CASTDSYTQYF

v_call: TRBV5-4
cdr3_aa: CASSLDGVHYGYTF

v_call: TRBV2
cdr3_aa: CASSLGEERGNIQYF

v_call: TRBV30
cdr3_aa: CAWGSMTVISGNTIYF